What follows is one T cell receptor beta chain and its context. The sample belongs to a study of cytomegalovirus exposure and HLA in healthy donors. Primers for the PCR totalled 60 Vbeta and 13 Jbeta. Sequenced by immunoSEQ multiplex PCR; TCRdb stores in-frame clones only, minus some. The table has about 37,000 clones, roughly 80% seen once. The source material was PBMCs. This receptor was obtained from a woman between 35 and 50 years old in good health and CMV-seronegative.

As DNA, the CDR3 is TGTGCCAGCACGGGTAGCGGGTCCTACAATGAGCAGTTCTTC. This translates into CASTGSGSYNEQFF. The chain employs TRBV2 and TRBJ2-1; 7 nucleotides align to TRBD2. The CDR3 has 14 residues. The J segment lost 1 base and the V segment lost 7 bases, leaving 4 bases of the junction unmatched. Germline assignment: CDR1 SNHLY and CDR2 FYNNEI.